The text below deals with one T cell receptor (beta chain). The entry originates in a study of blood T cell repertoires in COVID-19. Study as a whole: Donors in the United States, Italy and Spain gave samples during acute or convalescent COVID-19. Sample material is recorded as cDNA or gDNA derived from T cells, B-cell-depleted T cells, or PBMCs.

Some clones are missing from TCRdb's copy, which holds only in-frame ones; the method was immunoSEQ multiplex PCR. Found here are some 50,000 clones, roughly 87% of them singletons; the top ten hold roughly 1.6%. In germline, CDR1 is SGHNT, CDR2 YYREEE (reference sequence). V lost 0 bases, J lost 0 bases, and 13 bases lay in between. The CDR3 runs to 17 residues. The chain combines TRBV5-4 with TRBJ2-1, with D possibly being TRBD2 (5 bases). The sequence came from a man between 60 and 75 years old with acute or convalescent COVID-19. The sample consisted of peripheral blood. CDR3 nucleotides: TGTGCCAGCAGCTTGGCCGGGCGGGCCAACTCCTACAATGAGCAGTTCTTC. This codes for CASSLAGRANSYNEQFF.